The TCR beta chain described here comes from a study of cytomegalovirus exposure and HLA in healthy donors. General observations from the study: Using a false discovery rate of 0.05, a later analysis showed that roughly 16,000 TCR beta sequences were associated with HLA alleles.

The PCR had 60 Vbeta and 13 Jbeta primers. Clones were read by immunoSEQ multiplex PCR, and TCRdb kept only the in-frame ones, dropping some. The profile shows around 150,000 clones, approximately 80% of them singletons. Regarding this clone: Its specificity is not known.

The CDR3 loop spans 13 amino acids. The germline gives CDR1 MGHRA, CDR2 YSYEKL. Trimming took off 0 bases at V and 8 bases at J, with 8 bases between the two ends. The chain uses TRBV4-1 and TRBJ1-3; no reliable D call. Material for sequencing was PBMCs. This TCR came from a man aged 40-49 years in good health and CMV-seronegative. The CDR3 nucleotides read TGCGCCAGCAGCCAAGATTTTTTATACACCATATATTTT. Its protein is CASSQDFLYTIYF.